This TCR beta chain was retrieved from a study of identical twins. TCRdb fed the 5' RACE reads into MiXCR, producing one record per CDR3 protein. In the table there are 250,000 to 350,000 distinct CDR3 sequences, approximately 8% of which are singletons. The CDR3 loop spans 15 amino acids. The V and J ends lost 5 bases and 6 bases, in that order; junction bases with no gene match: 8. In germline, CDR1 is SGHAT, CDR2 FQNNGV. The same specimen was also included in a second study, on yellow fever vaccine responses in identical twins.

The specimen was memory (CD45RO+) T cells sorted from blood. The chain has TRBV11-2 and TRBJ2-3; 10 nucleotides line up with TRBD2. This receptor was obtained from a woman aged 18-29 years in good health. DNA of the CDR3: TGTGCCAGCAGCATTACTAGCGGGGTTGGGGATACGCAGTATTTT. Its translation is CASSITSGVGDTQYF.